A selection of T cell receptor beta chains follows, all from one sample in a study of shared clonotypes between healthy human individuals. The repertoire was sequenced with immunoSEQ multiplex PCR; TCRdb's copy has only in-frame clones and lacks some. Seen here are around 2.1 million clones, about 93% observed once, and the top ten hold about 1.8%. Sequencing was carried out using naive CD8+ T cells from PBMCs. These receptors were taken from a man younger than 35 in good health. Some clones in this sample may be carry-over from other donors' samples. The CDR3 runs from the conserved cysteine through the conserved F or W. D genes are given only for firm matches. Size is stated for part of the rows, as once, few or many counts, or as a class when the clone is expanded.

18	TRBV27	TRBJ2-2	.	TRBD2	CASTPGLAGPANTGELFF	TGTGCCAGCACGCCGGGACTAGCGGGCCCAGCGAACACCGGGGAGCTGTTTTTT
15	TRBV6-1	TRBJ2-1	.	.	CASSEAPTSFNEQFF	TGTGCCAGCAGTGAAGCGCCGACTAGTTTCAATGAGCAGTTCTTC
18	TRBV4-1	TRBJ1-5	once	.	CASSQLGPRLQAGQPQHF	TGCGCCAGCAGCCAACTGGGCCCCCGGCTACAGGCGGGTCAGCCCCAGCATTTT
13	TRBV14	TRBJ1-2	.	.	CASSQDRVSGYTF	TGTGCCAGCAGCCAAGACAGGGTTAGTGGCTACACCTTC
11	TRBV10-3	TRBJ2-1	.	.	CAIGEKGEQFF	TGTGCCATCGGTGAGAAGGGTGAGCAGTTCTTC
14	TRBV29-1	TRBJ2-3	.	.	CSVVPGPDGDTQYF	TGCAGCGTCGTGCCGGGCCCCGATGGGGATACGCAGTATTTT
15	TRBV5-6	TRBJ1-3	.	.	CASSLRTERGNTIYF	TGTGCCAGCAGCCTGCGGACAGAGCGAGGAAACACCATATATTTT
19	TRBV18	TRBJ2-3	.	TRBD2	CASSPGTSGRTSVPDTQYF	TGTGCCAGCTCACCCGGGACTAGCGGGAGGACGAGCGTCCCAGATACGCAGTATTTT
14	TRBV10-3	TRBJ1-5	.	.	CAIGLGASGQPQHF	TGTGCCATCGGACTTGGGGCTTCGGGACAGCCCCAGCATTTT
14	TRBV6-6	TRBJ2-7	.	.	CASSTRKSPYEQYF	TGTGCCAGCAGCACCAGGAAGAGTCCCTACGAGCAGTACTTC
15	TRBV27	TRBJ1-5	.	TRBD1	CASSTRDRVDQPQHF	TGTGCCAGCAGTACCCGGGACAGGGTTGATCAGCCCCAGCATTTT
12	TRBV27	TRBJ2-1	.	.	CASSSAYNEQFF	TGTGCCAGCAGTTCTGCCTACAATGAGCAGTTCTTC
16	TRBV30	TRBJ1-4	.	.	CAWSARTGSTNEKLFF	TGTGCCTGGAGTGCGCGCACAGGATCAACTAATGAAAAACTGTTTTTT
15	TRBV30	TRBJ2-3	.	TRBD2	CAWLPSAGRTDTQYF	TGTGCCTGGTTACCTTCAGCGGGACGGACAGATACGCAGTATTTT
16	TRBV5-1	TRBJ1-1	.	.	CASSLGPQGPVPEAFF	TGCGCCAGCAGCCTGGGGCCGCAGGGTCCGGTCCCTGAAGCTTTCTTT
13	TRBV30	TRBJ1-2	.	.	CAWTPTGLYGYTF	TGTGCCTGGACCCCAACCGGGCTCTATGGCTACACCTTC